This T cell receptor (beta chain) was identified in a study of response to subunit inactivated influenza vaccine. In germline, CDR1 is SGHDT, CDR2 YYEEEE. The length of the CDR3 is 15 residues. V lost 4 bases and J lost 4, with 18 bases in between. This clonotype has a handful of counts. TCRdb re-analysed the RT-PCR reads in MiXCR, keeping a single row per CDR3 protein. The profile shows a few hundred thousand distinct CDR3 sequences, about 14% of them singletons. This chain joins TRBV5-6 and TRBJ2-7; D possibly matches TRBD1 or TRBD2 (5 bases each). Specimen: PBMCs from blood, collected 11 to 12 days after vaccination. The receptor's source is a man aged 50 to 59 who received an inactivated influenza vaccine. The CDR3 sequence: CASSGGQGLNYEQYF. CDR3 sequence (DNA): TGTGCCAGCAGCGGAGGACAAGGATTAAATTACGAGCAGTACTTC.